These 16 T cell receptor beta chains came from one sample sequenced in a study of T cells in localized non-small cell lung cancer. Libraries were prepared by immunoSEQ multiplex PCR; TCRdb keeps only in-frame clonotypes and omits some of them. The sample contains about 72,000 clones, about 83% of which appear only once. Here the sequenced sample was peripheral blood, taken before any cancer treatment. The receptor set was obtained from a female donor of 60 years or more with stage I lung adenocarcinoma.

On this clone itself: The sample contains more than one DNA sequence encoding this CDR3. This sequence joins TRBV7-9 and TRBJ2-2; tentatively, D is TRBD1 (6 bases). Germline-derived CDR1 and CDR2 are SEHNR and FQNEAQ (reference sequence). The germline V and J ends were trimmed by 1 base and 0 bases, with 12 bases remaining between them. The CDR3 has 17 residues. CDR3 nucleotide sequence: TGTGCCAGCAGCTTAGTCTTGGGACAAGCGAACACCGGGGAGCTGTTTTTT. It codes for CASSLVLGQANTGELFF.

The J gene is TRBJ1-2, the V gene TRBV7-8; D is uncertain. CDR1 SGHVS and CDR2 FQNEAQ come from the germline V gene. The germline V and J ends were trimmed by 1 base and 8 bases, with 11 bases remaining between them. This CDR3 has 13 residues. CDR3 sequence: CASSLGFAWGYTF. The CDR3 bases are TGTGCCAGCAGCTTAGGGTTTGCGTGGGGCTACACCTTC. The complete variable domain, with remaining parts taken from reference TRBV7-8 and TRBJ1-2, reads GAGVSQSPRYKVAKRGQDVALRCDPISGHVSLFWYQQALGQGPEFLTYFQNEAQLDKSGLPSDRFFAERPEGSVSTLKIQRTQQEDSAVYLCASSLGFAWGYTFGSGTRLTVV.

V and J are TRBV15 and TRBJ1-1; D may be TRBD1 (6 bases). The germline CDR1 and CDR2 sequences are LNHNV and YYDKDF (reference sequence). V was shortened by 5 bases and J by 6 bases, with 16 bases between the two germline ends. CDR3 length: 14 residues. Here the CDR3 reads CATSPKQGVAEAFF. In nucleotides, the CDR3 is TGTGCCACCAGCCCTAAACAGGGTGTAGCTGAAGCTTTCTTT. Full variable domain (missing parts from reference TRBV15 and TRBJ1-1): DAMVIQNPRYQVTQFGKPVTLSCSQTLNHNVMYWYQQKSSQAPKLLFHYYDKDFNNEADTPDNFQSRRPNTSFCFLDIRSPGLGDTAMYLCATSPKQGVAEAFFGQGTRLTVV.

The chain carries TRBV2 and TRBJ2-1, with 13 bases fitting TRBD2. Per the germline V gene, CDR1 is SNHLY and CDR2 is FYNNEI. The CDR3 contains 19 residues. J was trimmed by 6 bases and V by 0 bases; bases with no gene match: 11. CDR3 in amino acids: CASSEAGPRLAGGRNEQFF. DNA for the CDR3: TGTGCCAGCAGTGAAGCAGGACCCCGACTAGCGGGAGGTCGCAATGAGCAGTTCTTC. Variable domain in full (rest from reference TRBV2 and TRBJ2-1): EPEVTQTPSHQVTQMGQEVILRCVPISNHLYFYWYRQILGQKVEFLVSFYNNEISEKSEIFDDQFSVERPDGSNFTLKIRSTKLEDSAMYFCASSEAGPRLAGGRNEQFFGPGTRLTVL.

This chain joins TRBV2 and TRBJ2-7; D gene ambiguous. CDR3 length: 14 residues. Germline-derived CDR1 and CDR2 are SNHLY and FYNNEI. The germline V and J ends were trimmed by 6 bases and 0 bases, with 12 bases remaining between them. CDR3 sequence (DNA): TGTGCCAGCAGCGACTCACTATTCTCCTACGAGCAGTACTTC. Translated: CASSDSLFSYEQYF.

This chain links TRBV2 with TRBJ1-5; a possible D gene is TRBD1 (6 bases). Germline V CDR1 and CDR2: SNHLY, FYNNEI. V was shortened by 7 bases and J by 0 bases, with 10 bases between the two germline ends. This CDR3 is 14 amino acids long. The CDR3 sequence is CASMGTNSNQPQHF. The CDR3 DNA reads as TGTGCCAGCATGGGGACAAATAGCAATCAGCCCCAGCATTTT.

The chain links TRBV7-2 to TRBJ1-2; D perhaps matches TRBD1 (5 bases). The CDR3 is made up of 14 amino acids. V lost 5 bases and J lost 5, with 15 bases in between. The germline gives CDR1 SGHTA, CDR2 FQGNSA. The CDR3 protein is CASSILPGSYGYTF. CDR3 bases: TGTGCCAGCAGCATCCTGCCAGGGTCGTATGGCTACACCTTC.

CDR3 amino acids: CASSPGKSTEAFF. The CDR3 bases are TGTGCCAGCTCACCCGGGAAGAGCACTGAAGCTTTCTTT. The chain carries TRBV18 and TRBJ1-1; D call uncertain. The CDR3 extends over 13 amino acids. The germline gives CDR1 KGHSH, CDR2 LQKENI. V was cut by 3 bases and J by 4 bases, with 9 bases left in between.

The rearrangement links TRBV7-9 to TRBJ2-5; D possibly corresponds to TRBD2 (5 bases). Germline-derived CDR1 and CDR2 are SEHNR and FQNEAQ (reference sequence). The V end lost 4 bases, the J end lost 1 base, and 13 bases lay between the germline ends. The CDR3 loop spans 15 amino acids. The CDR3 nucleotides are TGTGCCAGCAGCTACTCCGGAGGCTCCCAAGAGACCCAGTACTTC. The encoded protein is CASSYSGGSQETQYF.

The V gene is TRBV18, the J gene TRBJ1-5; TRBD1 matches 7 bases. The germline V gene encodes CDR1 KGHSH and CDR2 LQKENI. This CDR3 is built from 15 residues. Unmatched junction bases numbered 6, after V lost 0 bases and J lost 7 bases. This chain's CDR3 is CASSPPGQQGQPQHF. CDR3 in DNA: TGTGCCAGCTCACCACCGGGACAGCAAGGACAGCCCCAGCATTTT.

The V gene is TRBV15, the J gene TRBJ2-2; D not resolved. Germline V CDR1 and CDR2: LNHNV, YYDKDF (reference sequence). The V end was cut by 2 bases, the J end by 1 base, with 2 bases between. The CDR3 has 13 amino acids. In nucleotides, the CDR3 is TGTGCCACCAGCAGAAGGAACACCGGGGAGCTGTTTTTT. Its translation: CATSRRNTGELFF.

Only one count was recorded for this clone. The CDR3 region has the DNA TGTGCCAGCAGCTTAGCTAATTCACCCCTCCACTTT. Translating gives CASSLANSPLHF. The chain links TRBV7-6 to TRBJ1-6; D unresolved. Trimming removed 0 bases at V and 6 bases at J, with 0 bases between. CDR1 SGHVS and CDR2 FNYEAQ come from the germline V gene. This CDR3 is 12 amino acids long.

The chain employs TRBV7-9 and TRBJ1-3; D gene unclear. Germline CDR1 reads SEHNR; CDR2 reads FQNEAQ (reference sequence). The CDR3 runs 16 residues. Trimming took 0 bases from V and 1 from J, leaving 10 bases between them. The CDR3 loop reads CASSLAQPGSGNTIYF. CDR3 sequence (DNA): TGTGCCAGCAGCTTAGCGCAACCGGGTTCTGGAAACACCATATATTTT.

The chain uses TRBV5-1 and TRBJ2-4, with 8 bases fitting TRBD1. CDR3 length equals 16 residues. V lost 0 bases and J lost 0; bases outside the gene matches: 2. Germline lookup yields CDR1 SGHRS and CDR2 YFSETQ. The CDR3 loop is CASSLGTGLAKNIQYF. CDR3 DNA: TGCGCCAGCAGCTTGGGGACAGGGCTAGCCAAAAACATTCAGTACTTC.

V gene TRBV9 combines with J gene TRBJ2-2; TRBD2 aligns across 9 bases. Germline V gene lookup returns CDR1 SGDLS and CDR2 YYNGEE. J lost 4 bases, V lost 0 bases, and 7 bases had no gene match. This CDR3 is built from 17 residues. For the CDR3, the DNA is TGTGCCAGCAGCGTAGTTGCGGGGGGGCTTTTCACCGGGGAGCTGTTTTTT. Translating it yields CASSVVAGGLFTGELFF. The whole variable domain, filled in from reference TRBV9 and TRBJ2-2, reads DSGVTQTPKHLITATGQRVTLRCSPRSGDLSVYWYQQSLDQGLQFLIQYYNGEERAKGNILERFSAQQFPDLHSELNLSSLELGDSALYFCASSVVAGGLFTGELFFGEGSRLTVL.

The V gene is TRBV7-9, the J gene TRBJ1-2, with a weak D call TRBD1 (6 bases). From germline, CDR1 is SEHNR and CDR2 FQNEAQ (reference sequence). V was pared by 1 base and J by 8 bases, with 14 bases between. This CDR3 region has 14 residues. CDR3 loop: CASSLVDSLRGYTF. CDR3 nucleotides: TGTGCCAGCAGCTTAGTGGACAGCTTACGGGGCTACACCTTC.